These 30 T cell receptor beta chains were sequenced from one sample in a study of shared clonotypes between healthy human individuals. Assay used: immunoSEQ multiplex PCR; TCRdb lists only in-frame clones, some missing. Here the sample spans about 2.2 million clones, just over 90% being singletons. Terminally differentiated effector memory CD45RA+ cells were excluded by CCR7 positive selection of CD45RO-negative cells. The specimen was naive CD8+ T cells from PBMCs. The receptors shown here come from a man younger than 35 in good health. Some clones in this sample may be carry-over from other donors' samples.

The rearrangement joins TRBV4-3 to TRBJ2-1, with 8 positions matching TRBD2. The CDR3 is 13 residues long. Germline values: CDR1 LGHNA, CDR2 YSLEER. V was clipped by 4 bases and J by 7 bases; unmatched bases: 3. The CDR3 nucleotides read TGCGCCAGCAGCCCCCGGGGGGGGAATGAGCAGTTCTTC. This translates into CASSPRGGNEQFF.

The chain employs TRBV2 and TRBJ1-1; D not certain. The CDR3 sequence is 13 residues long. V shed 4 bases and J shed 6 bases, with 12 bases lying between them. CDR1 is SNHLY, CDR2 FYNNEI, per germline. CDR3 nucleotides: TGTGCCAGCAGTGCCGGTGTTTTTTCTGAAGCTTTCTTT. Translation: CASSAGVFSEAFF.

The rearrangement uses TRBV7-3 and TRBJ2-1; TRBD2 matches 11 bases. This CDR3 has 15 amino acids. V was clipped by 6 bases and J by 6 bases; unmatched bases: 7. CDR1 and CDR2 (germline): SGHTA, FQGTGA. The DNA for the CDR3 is TGTGCCAGCAGTCTACTAGCGGGAGTTAGCAATGAGCAGTTCTTC. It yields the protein CASSLLAGVSNEQFF.

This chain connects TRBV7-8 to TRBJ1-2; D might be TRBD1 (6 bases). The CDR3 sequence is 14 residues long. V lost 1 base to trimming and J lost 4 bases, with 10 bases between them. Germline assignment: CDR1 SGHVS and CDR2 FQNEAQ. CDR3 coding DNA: TGTGCCAGCAGCTTAGGGGGGGCCGGCTATGGCTACACCTTC. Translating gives CASSLGGAGYGYTF.

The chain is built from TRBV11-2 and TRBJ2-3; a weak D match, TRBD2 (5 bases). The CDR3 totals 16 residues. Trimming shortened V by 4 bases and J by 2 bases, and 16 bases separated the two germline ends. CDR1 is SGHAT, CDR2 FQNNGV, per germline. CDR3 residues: CASSSPVAGYTDTQYF. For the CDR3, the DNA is TGTGCCAGCAGCTCGCCGGTGGCGGGTTACACAGATACGCAGTATTTT.

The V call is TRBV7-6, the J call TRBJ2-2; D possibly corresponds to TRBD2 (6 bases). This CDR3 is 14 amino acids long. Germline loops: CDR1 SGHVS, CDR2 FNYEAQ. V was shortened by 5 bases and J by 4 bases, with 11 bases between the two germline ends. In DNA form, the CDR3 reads TGTGCCAGCAGCCAGGTGGGGGGCACCGGGGAGCTGTTTTTT. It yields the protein CASSQVGGTGELFF.

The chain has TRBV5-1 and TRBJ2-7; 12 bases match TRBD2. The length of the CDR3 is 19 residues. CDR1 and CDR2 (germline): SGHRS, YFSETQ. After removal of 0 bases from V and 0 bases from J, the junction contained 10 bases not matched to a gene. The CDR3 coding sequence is TGCGCCAGCAGCTTGGACATTGGACTAGCGGGACCCAGCTCCTACGAGCAGTACTTC. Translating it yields CASSLDIGLAGPSSYEQYF.

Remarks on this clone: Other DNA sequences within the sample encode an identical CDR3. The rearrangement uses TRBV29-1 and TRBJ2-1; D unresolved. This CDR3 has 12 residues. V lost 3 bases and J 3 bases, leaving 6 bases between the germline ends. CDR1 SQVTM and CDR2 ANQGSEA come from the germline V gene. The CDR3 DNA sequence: TGCAGCGTTGAGGTTGGCTACAATGAGCAGTTCTTC. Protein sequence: CSVEVGYNEQFF.

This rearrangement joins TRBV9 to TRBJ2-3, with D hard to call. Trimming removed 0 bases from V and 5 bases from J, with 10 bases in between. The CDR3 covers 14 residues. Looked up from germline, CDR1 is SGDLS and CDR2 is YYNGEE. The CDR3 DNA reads TGTGCCAGCAGCGTAGCTACAGCAAAAGATACGCAGTATTTT. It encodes CASSVATAKDTQYF.

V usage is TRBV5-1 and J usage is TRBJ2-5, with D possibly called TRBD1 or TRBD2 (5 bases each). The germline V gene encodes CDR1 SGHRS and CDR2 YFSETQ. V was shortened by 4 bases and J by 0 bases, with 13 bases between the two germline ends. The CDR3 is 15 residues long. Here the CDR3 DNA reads TGCGCCAGCAGCCAGGGACGGTTGAACCAAGAGACCCAGTACTTC. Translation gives CASSQGRLNQETQYF. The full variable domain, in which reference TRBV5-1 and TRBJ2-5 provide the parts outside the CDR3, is KAGVTQTPRYLIKTRGQQVTLSCSPISGHRSVSWYQQTPGQGLQFLFEYFSETQRNKGNFPGRFSGRQFSNSRSEMNVSTLELGDSALYLCASSQGRLNQETQYFGPGTRLLVL.

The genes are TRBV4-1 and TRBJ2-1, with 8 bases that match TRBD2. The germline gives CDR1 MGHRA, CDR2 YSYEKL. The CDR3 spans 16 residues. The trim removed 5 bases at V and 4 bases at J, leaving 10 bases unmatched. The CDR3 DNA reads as TGCGCCAGCAGCGGTTCACTAGCGGTACCTTACAATGAGCAGTTCTTC. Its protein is CASSGSLAVPYNEQFF.

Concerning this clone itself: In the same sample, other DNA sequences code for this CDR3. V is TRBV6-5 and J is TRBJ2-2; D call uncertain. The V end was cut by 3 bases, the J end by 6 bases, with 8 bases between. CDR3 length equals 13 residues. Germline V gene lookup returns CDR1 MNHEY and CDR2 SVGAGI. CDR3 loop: CASSYGVPGELFF. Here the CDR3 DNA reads TGTGCCAGCAGTTATGGGGTCCCCGGGGAGCTGTTTTTT.

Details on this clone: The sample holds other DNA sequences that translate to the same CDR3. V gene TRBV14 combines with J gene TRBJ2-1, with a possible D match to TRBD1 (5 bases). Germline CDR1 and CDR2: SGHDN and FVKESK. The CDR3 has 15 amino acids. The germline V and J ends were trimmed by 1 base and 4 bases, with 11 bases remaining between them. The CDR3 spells CASSQVGAGYNEQFF. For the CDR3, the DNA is TGTGCCAGCAGCCAAGTAGGGGCCGGGTACAATGAGCAGTTCTTC.

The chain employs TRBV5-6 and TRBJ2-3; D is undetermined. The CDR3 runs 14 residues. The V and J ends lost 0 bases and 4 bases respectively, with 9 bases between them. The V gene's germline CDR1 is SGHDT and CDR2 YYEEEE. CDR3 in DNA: TGTGCCAGCAGCTTGGGAGACAACGCAGATACGCAGTATTTT. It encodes CASSLGDNADTQYF.

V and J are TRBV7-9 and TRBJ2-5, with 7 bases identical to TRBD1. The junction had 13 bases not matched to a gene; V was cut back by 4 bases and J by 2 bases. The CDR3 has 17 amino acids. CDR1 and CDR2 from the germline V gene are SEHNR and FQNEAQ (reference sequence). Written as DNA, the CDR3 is TGTGCCAGCAGCTACCCAACAGGGGCAGAGGGGCAAGAGACCCAGTACTTC. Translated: CASSYPTGAEGQETQYF.

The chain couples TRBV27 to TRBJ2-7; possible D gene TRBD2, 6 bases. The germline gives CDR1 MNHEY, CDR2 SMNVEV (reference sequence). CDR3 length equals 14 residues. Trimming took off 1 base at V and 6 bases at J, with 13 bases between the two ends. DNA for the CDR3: TGTGCCAGCAGTTTATACGAACTAGCAGGCGAGCAGTACTTC. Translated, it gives CASSLYELAGEQYF.

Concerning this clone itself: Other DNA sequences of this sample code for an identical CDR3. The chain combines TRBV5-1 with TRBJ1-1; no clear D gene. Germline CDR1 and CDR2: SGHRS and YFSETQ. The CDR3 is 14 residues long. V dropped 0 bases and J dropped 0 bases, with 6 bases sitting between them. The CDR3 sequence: CASSLVSVNTEAFF. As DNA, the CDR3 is TGCGCCAGCAGCTTGGTCAGCGTGAACACTGAAGCTTTCTTT.

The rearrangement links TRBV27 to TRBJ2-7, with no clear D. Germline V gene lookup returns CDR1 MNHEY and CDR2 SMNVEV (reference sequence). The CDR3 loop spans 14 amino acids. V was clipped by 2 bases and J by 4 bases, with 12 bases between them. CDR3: CASSLSYDSYEQYF. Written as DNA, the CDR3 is TGTGCCAGCAGTTTAAGCTACGACTCGTACGAGCAGTACTTC.

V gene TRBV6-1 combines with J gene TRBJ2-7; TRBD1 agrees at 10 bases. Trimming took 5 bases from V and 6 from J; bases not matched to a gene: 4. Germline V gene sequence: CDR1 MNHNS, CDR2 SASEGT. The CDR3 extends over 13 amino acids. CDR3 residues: CASSWRTGGEQYF. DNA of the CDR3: TGTGCCAGCAGTTGGCGGACAGGGGGCGAGCAGTACTTC.

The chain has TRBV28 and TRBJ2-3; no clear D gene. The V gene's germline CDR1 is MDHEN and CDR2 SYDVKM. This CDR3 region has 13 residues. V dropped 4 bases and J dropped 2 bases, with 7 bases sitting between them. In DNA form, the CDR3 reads TGTGCCAGCAGTTCCATAGTCACAGATACGCAGTATTTT. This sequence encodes CASSSIVTDTQYF.

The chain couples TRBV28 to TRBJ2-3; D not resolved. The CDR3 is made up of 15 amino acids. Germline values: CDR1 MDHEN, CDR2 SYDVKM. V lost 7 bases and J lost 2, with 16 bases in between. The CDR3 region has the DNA TGTGCCAGCACCGCCACCCGGGCATTCACAGATACGCAGTATTTT. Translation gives CASTATRAFTDTQYF.

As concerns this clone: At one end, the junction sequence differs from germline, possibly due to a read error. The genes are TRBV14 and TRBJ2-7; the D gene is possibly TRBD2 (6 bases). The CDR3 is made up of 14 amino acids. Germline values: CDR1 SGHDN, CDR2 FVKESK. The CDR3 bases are TGTGCCACCAGCTTGCGGGGAAGTACCTACGAGCAGTACTTC. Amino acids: CATSLRGSTYEQYF.

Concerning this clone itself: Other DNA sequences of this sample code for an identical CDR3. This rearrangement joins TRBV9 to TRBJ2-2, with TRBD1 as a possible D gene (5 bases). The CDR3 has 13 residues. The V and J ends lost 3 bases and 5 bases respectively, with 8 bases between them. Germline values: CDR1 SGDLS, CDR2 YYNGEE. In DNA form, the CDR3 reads TGTGCCAGCAGCGACAGGTATACCGGGGAGCTGTTTTTT. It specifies CASSDRYTGELFF.

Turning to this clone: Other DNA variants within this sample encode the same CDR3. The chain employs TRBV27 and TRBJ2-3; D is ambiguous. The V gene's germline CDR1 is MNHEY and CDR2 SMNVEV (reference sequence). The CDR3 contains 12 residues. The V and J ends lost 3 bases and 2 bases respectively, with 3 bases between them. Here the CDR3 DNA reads TGTGCCAGCAGTTTTTACACAGATACGCAGTATTTT. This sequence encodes CASSFYTDTQYF.

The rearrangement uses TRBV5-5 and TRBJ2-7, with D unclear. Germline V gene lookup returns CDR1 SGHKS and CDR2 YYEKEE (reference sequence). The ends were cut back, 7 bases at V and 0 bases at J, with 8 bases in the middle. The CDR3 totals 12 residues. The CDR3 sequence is CASRQDSYEQYF. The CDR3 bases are TGTGCCAGCCGTCAGGACTCCTACGAGCAGTACTTC. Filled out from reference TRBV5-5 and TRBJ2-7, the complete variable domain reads DAGVTQSPTHLIKTRGQQVTLRCSPISGHKSVSWYQQVLGQGPQFIFQYYEKEERGRGNFPDRFSARQFPNYSSELNVNALLLGDSALYLCASRQDSYEQYFGPGTRLTVT.

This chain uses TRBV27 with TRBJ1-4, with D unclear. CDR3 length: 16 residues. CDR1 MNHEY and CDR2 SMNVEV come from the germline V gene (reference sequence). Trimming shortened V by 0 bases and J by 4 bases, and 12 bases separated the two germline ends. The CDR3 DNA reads TGTGCCAGCAGTTTATCCTCGAGGGCGGTTAATGAAAAACTGTTTTTT. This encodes CASSLSSRAVNEKLFF.

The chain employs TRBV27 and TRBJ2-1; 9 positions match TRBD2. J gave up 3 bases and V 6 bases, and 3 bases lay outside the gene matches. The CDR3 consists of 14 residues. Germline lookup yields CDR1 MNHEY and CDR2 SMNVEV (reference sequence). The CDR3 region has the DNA TGTGCCAGCAGAACTAGCGGGCTCTACAATGAGCAGTTCTTC. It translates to CASRTSGLYNEQFF.

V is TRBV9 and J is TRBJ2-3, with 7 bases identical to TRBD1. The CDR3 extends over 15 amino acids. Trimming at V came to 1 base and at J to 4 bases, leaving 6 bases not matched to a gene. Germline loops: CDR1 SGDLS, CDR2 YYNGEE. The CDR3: CASSVIDRVSDTQYF. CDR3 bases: TGTGCCAGCAGCGTAATCGACAGGGTTTCAGATACGCAGTATTTT.

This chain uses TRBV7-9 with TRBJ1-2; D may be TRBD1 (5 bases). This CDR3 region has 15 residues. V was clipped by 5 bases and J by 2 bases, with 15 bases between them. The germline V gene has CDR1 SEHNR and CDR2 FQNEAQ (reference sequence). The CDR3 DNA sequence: TGTGCCAGCAGCCCAAGCGGGGGAGTCAACTATGGCTACACCTTC. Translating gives CASSPSGGVNYGYTF. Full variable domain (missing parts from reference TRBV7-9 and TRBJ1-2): DTGVSQNPRHKITKRGQNVTFRCDPISEHNRLYWYRQTLGQGPEFLTYFQNEAQLEKSRLLSDRFSAERPKGSFSTLEIQRTEQGDSAMYLCASSPSGGVNYGYTFGSGTRLTVV.

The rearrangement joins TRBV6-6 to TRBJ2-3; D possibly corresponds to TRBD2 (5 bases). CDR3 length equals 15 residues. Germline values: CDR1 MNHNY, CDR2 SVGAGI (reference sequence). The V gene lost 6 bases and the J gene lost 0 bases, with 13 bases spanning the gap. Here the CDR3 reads CASRPTRGSTDTQYF. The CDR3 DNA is TGTGCCAGCAGGCCCACTCGGGGTAGCACAGATACGCAGTATTTT.